A selection of T cell receptor beta chains follows, all from one sample in a study of blood T cell repertoires in COVID-19. Libraries were prepared by immunoSEQ multiplex PCR; TCRdb keeps only in-frame clonotypes and omits some of them. The sample lists roughly 200,000 clones; 80% to 85% were seen once. Sequenced input: peripheral blood. These receptors were obtained from a man aged 50 to 59 with active or convalescent COVID-19. CDR3s include the opening cysteine and the closing phenylalanine or tryptophan. Fields, in order: V gene, D gene, J gene, clone size, CDR3 DNA, CDR3 protein. D genes are given only for firm matches. Clone size is shown for a subset of rows, as once, few, many or a class of expanded clone.

TRBV3-1/TRBV3-2	-	TRBJ1-6	few	TGTGCCAGCAGCCAAGAAGGGGTTTGGAATTCACCCCTCCACTTT	CASSQEGVWNSPLHF
TRBV29-1	-	TRBJ1-1	-	TGCAGCCTTGAAAGGGAGGCGAACACTGAAGCTTTCTTT	CSLEREANTEAFF
TRBV7-2	-	TRBJ1-1	few	TGTGCCAGCAGCTTATCTGACGCCCGGAGGACTGAAGCTTTCTTT	CASSLSDARRTEAFF
TRBV18	TRBD2	TRBJ2-1	-	TGTGCCAGCTCACCAGGGACTAGCCGTTCGGAGCAGTTCTTC	CASSPGTSRSEQFF
TRBV28	-	TRBJ1-3	-	TGTGCCAGCAGACCCCCCGGAGGTTCCAACACCATATATTTT	CASRPPGGSNTIYF
TRBV5-4	TRBD2	TRBJ2-1	-	TGTGCCAGCAGCTTGGAGGCTAGCGGGGGGGCTGAGCAGTTCTTC	CASSLEASGGAEQFF
TRBV3-1/TRBV3-2	TRBD1	TRBJ1-1	once	TGTGCCAGCAGCCAAGGACAGGGTCCGAACACTGAAGCTTTCTTT	CASSQGQGPNTEAFF
TRBV24-1	-	TRBJ1-4	-	TGTGCCACCAGTGGATTTGGGCCAGGAAGCGGTGAAAAACTGTTTTTT	CATSGFGPGSGEKLFF
TRBV18	-	TRBJ1-1	-	TGTGCCAGCTCCAGGGAGAACACTGAAGCTTTCTTT	CASSRENTEAFF
TRBV30	TRBD1	TRBJ2-5	-	TGTGCCTGGAGCGGGACAGGGGAAGAGACCCAGTACTTC	CAWSGTGEETQYF
TRBV7-2	-	TRBJ2-7	once	TGTGCCAGCGGGAGAGACTACGAGCAGTACTTC	CASGRDYEQYF
TRBV9	-	TRBJ1-6	-	TGTGCCAGCAGCGTAGCACGGGGTTCACCCCTCCACTTT	CASSVARGSPLHF
TRBV30	TRBD1	TRBJ2-5	-	TGTGCCTGGAGTGTACAGGGTAGGGGGCTCGAGACCCAGTACTTC	CAWSVQGRGLETQYF
TRBV9	-	TRBJ1-6	-	TGTGCCAGCAGCGGCAGGGATGAGAATTCACCCCTCCACTTT	CASSGRDENSPLHF
TRBV5-1	-	TRBJ1-2	-	TGCGCCAGCAGCTACGATCCCTGGGGAGTTGGCTACACCTTC	CASSYDPWGVGYTF
TRBV15	-	TRBJ1-1	-	TGTGCCACCAGCAGCACAGGGAACACTGAAGCTTTCTTT	CATSSTGNTEAFF
TRBV18	-	TRBJ2-5	few	TGTGCCAGCTCACCTCGGACAGAAGAGACCCAGTACTTC	CASSPRTEETQYF
TRBV3-1/TRBV3-2	-	TRBJ2-2	-	TGTGCCAGCAGCCAAGGTCGAGAGGGGGAGCTGTTTTTT	CASSQGREGELFF
TRBV6-2/TRBV6-3	TRBD2	TRBJ2-1	-	TGTGCCAGCAGTTACCCTCTCCGTGGGCGGGGGGGCTCCTACAATGAGCAGTTCTTC	CASSYPLRGRGGSYNEQFF
TRBV4-3	-	TRBJ2-6	-	TGCGCCAGCAGCCAAGTTTTGCCCAACCGGGACACAAGCTCTGGGGCCAACGTCCTGACTTTC	CASSQVLPNRDTSSGANVLTF
TRBV6-2/TRBV6-3	TRBD1	TRBJ2-4	-	TGTGCCAGCAGTTCCCACGAGACAGGGGTTCTAGCCAAAAACATTCAGTACTTC	CASSSHETGVLAKNIQYF
TRBV15	TRBD2	TRBJ2-3	once	TGTGCCACCAGCATGGGAGGGGTCCGGGAATCAACAGATACGCAGTATTTT	CATSMGGVRESTDTQYF
TRBV6-2/TRBV6-3	-	TRBJ2-5	few	TGTGCCAGCAGTTACTTACTAGGGGCGGGGACGAAAGAGACCCAGTACTTC	CASSYLLGAGTKETQYF
TRBV2	-	TRBJ1-5	-	TGTGCCAGCAGTGGAGGTCAGCCCCAGCATTTT	CASSGGQPQHF
TRBV14	-	TRBJ1-1	-	TGTGCCAGCAGCCAAGAGGTTGGCAGGGCTTTGTCTTTCTTT	CASSQEVGRALSFF
TRBV10-3	-	TRBJ1-1	-	TGTGCCATCAGTGAAGGTGGCGGCATGAACACTGAAGCTTTCTTT	CAISEGGGMNTEAFF
TRBV5-1	TRBD1	TRBJ2-2	-	TGCGCCAGCAGCCCCACGACAGGGGGCGGCACCGGGGAGCTGTTTTTT	CASSPTTGGGTGELFF
TRBV7-9	TRBD1	TRBJ1-2	-	TGTGCCAGCAGCTTGGACGGGACAGGGGGCGGGTATGGCTACACCTTC	CASSLDGTGGGYGYTF
TRBV5-1	TRBD2	TRBJ2-2	-	TGCGCCAGCAGCAGGGACGGGACTAGCGGGGGCACCGGGGAGCTGTTTTTT	CASSRDGTSGGTGELFF
TRBV3-1/TRBV3-2	-	TRBJ1-3	many	TGTGCCAGCAGCCTGGGGAGGGGAAACACCATATATTTT	CASSLGRGNTIYF
TRBV7-8	-	TRBJ2-5	-	TGTGCCAGCAGCTTAGTCTCGGAGACCCAGTACTTC	CASSLVSETQYF
TRBV6-2/TRBV6-3	TRBD2	TRBJ2-3	-	TGTGCCAGCAGTGGACTAGCGACTATCACAGATACGCAGTATTTT	CASSGLATITDTQYF
TRBV6-8	-	TRBJ1-5	-	TGTGCCAGCAGCTCTACAGGAGAGATCAATAGCAATCAGCCCCAGCATTTT	CASSSTGEINSNQPQHF
TRBV9	TRBD1	TRBJ1-3	-	TGTGCCAGCAGCCCGAGGGGGACAGAGCGGGACACCATATATTTT	CASSPRGTERDTIYF
TRBV7-2	-	TRBJ1-5	few	TGTGCCAGCAGCCTCATCGGGGGGGATTTTAGCAATCAGCCCCAGCATTTT	CASSLIGGDFSNQPQHF
TRBV4-2	TRBD2	TRBJ2-7	-	TGTGCCAGCAGCCCAACCGGCACTAGCGGGGGGTTAGGGCAGTACTTC	CASSPTGTSGGLGQYF
TRBV7-9	TRBD1	TRBJ2-2	once	TGTGCCAGCAGCCCCAGACAGGGAACCGGGGAGCTGTTTTTT	CASSPRQGTGELFF
TRBV14	-	TRBJ1-1	-	TGTGCCAGCAGCCCCGGGAGGCAGATGAACACTGAAGCTTTCTTT	CASSPGRQMNTEAFF
TRBV30	-	TRBJ1-3	-	TGTGCCTGGAGTGTACGGGGAAACACCATATATTTT	CAWSVRGNTIYF
TRBV13	TRBD1	TRBJ1-6	-	TGTGCCAGCAGCTCCAGGGGGTCCCTAAGGAATTCACCCCTCCACTTT	CASSSRGSLRNSPLHF
TRBV30	-	TRBJ2-6	-	TGTGCCTGGAGTGTAGAACTCTCTGGGGCCAACGTCCTGACTTTC	CAWSVELSGANVLTF
TRBV19	-	TRBJ1-2	-	TGTGCCAGTAGTATCACTCAAAATAACTATGGCTACACCTTC	CASSITQNNYGYTF
TRBV9	TRBD2	TRBJ2-5	-	TGTGCCAGCAGCCCCCGGCCACTAGCGGGGGTACAAGAGACCCAGTACTTC	CASSPRPLAGVQETQYF